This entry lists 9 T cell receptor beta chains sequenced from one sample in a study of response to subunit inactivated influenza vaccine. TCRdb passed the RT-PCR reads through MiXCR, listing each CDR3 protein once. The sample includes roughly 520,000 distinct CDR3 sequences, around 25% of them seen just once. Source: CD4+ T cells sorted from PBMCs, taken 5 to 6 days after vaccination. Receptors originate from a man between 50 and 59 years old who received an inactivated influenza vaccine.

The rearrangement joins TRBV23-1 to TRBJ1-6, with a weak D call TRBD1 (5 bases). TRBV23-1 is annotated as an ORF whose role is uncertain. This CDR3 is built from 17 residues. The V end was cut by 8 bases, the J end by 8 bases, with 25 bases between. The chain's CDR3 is CASSYVNFREVHSPLHF. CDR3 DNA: TGCGCCAGCTCCTACGTAAATTTCAGGGAGGTTCATTCACCCCTCCACTTT.

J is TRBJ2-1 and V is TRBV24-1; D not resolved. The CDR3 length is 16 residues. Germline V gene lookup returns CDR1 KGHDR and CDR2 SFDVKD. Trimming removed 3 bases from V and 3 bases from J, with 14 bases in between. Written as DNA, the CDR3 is TGTGCCACCAGTGATGCGACAACGAGCTGCTACAATGAGCAGTTCTTC. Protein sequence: CATSDATTSCYNEQFF.

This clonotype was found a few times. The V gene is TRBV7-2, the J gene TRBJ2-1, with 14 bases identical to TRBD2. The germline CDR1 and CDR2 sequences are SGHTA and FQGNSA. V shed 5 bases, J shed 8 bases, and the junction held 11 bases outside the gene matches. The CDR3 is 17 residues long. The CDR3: CASSRNRLAGGLDEQFF. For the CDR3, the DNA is TGTGCCAGCAGCCGAAACCGACTAGCGGGAGGGCTGGATGAGCAGTTCTTC.

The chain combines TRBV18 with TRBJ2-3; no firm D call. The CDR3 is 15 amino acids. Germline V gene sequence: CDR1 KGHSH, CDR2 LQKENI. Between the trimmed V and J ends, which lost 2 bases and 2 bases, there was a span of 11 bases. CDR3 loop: CASSPYQAATDTQYF. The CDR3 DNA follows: TGTGCCAGCTCACCATATCAAGCAGCCACAGATACGCAGTATTTT.

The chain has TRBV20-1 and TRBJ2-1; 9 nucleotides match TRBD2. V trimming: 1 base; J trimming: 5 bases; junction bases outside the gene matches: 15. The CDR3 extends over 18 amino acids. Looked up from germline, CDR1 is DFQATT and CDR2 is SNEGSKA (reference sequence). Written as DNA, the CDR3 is TGCAGTGCTAGAGGGCTGTTCCCGTTCGCTAGCGGGAACAATGAGCAGTTCTTC. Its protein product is CSARGLFPFASGNNEQFF.

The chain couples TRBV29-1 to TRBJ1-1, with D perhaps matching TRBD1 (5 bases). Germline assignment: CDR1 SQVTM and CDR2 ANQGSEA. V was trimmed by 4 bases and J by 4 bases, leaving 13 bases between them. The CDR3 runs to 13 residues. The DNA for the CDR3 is TGCAGCGTTGTTCGACAGTCTCCCACTGAAGCTTTCTTT. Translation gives CSVVRQSPTEAFF.

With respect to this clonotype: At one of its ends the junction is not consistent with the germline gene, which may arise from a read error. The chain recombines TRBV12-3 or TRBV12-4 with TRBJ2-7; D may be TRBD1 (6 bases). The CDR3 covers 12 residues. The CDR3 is CASSLTVGQVFF. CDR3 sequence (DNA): TGTGCCAGCAGTCTGACGGTGGGACAAGTTTTCTTC.

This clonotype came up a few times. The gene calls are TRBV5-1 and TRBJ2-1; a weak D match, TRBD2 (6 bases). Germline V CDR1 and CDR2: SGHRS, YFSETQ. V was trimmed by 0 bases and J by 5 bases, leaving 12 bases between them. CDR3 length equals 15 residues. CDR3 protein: CASSLAGRGHNEQFF. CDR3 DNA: TGCGCCAGCAGCTTGGCCGGGCGGGGCCACAATGAGCAGTTCTTC.

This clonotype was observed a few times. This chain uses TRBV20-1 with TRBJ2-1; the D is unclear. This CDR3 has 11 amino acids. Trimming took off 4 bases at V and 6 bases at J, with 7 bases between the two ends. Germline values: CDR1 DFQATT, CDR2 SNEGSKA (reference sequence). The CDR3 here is CSAIRSNEQFF. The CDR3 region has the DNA TGCAGTGCTATCCGGAGCAATGAGCAGTTCTTC.